The 13 T cell receptor beta chains below were found in one sample sequenced in a study of blood T cell repertoires in COVID-19. Measured with immunoSEQ multiplex PCR; TCRdb has only the in-frame clones, and not every one. This sample has 99,000 or so clones, with roughly 79% found just once. The material sequenced was peripheral blood. The receptor set was obtained from a woman in her sixties or seventies with acute or convalescent COVID-19.

The rearrangement joins TRBV2 to TRBJ1-5; TRBD1 aligns across 9 bases. The germline gives CDR1 SNHLY, CDR2 FYNNEI. This CDR3 region has 14 residues. Losses at the gene ends were 5 bases for V and 6 bases for J; bases not matched to a gene: 5. CDR3 DNA: TGTGCCAGCAGTAGGGACAGGGAGGGTCAGCCCCAGCATTTT. Translated: CASSRDREGQPQHF.

This clone has a single count. This sequence joins TRBV3-1 (or the pseudogene TRBV3-2) and TRBJ2-1, with 8 bases that match TRBD2. The CDR3 extends over 15 amino acids. Germline values: CDR1 LGHDT, CDR2 YNNKEL (reference sequence). V gave up 4 bases and J gave up 0 bases; unmatched junction bases: 2. Here the CDR3 reads CASSPGTSSYNEQFF. The CDR3 coding sequence is TGTGCCAGCAGCCCCGGGACTAGCTCCTACAATGAGCAGTTCTTC.

The J gene is TRBJ2-1, the V gene TRBV3-1 (or the pseudogene TRBV3-2), with a possible D match to TRBD2 (6 bases). The germline V gene encodes CDR1 LGHDT and CDR2 YNNKEL (reference sequence). Between the trimmed V and J ends, which lost 4 bases and 0 bases, there was a span of 10 bases. The CDR3 has 15 residues. The CDR3 nucleotides are TGTGCCAGCAGCCCAAGGGAGGCCTCCTACAATGAGCAGTTCTTC. This sequence encodes CASSPREASYNEQFF.

The J gene is TRBJ2-7, the V gene TRBV5-5, with D possibly matching TRBD2 (6 bases). Germline CDR1 and CDR2: SGHKS and YYEKEE (reference sequence). The CDR3 consists of 15 residues. Deletions cut 2 bases from V and 3 bases from J, with 15 bases between. CDR3 nucleotides: TGTGCCAGCAGCTTAGGGAGGTCCAGCGGCTACGAGCAGTACTTC. Its protein is CASSLGRSSGYEQYF.

The DNA for the CDR3 is TGCGCCAGCAGTCCCACAGGGCTGGGAAACTATGGCTACACCTTC. This encodes CASSPTGLGNYGYTF. This chain links TRBV5-1 with TRBJ1-2, with a tentative D call TRBD1 (6 bases). This CDR3 has 15 residues. Germline CDR1 is SGHRS and CDR2 is YFSETQ. V gave up 5 bases and J gave up 2 bases, with 16 bases separating them.

This clone came up once. The chain carries TRBV28 and TRBJ1-5; 7 nucleotides align to TRBD1. Germline loops: CDR1 MDHEN, CDR2 SYDVKM. J lost 2 bases, V lost 5 bases, and 9 bases had no gene match. There are 16 residues in the CDR3. The CDR3 reads CASSNTGDVGNQPQHF. CDR3 bases: TGTGCCAGCAGTAATACAGGGGACGTCGGCAATCAGCCCCAGCATTTT.

V usage is TRBV5-4 and J usage is TRBJ2-3, with 7 bases matching TRBD1. The CDR3 extends over 14 amino acids. Germline loops: CDR1 SGHNT, CDR2 YYREEE (reference sequence). Trimming cost V 5 bases and J 3 bases; bases outside gene matches: 6. The CDR3 here is CASSRDSSTDTQYF. The CDR3 nucleotides are TGTGCCAGCAGTCGGGACAGCTCAACAGATACGCAGTATTTT.

The chain carries TRBV4-1 and TRBJ2-3; the match to TRBD2 covers 15 bases. The CDR3 runs 21 residues. V dropped 3 bases and J dropped 2; count of bases not matched to a gene: 15. Germline CDR1 MGHRA, CDR2 YSYEKL. The CDR3 spells CASSHLGLAGGPRGPTDTQYF. CDR3 in DNA: TGCGCCAGCAGCCACCTGGGACTAGCGGGAGGCCCTCGAGGGCCCACAGATACGCAGTATTTT.

In DNA, the CDR3 is TGTGCCAGTAGTCCGGGACTCGCGAGGGAGACCCAGTACTTC. This translates into CASSPGLARETQYF. The J gene is TRBJ2-5, the V gene TRBV19; D possibly corresponds to TRBD2 (6 bases). The CDR3 contains 14 residues. CDR1 and CDR2 from the germline V gene are LNHDA and SQIVND (reference sequence). V lost 5 bases to trimming and J lost 5 bases, with 15 bases between them.

The gene calls are TRBV4-1 and TRBJ2-6; D remains unclear. The length of the CDR3 is 14 residues. Trimming cost V 0 bases and J 5 bases, with 5 bases left between them. CDR1 MGHRA and CDR2 YSYEKL come from the germline V gene. The CDR3 DNA reads as TGCGCCAGCAGCCAAGAACTTAGGGCCAACGTCCTGACTTTC. Amino acid sequence: CASSQELRANVLTF.

The V gene is TRBV2, the J gene TRBJ2-2; TRBD1 aligns across 8 bases. This CDR3 region has 15 residues. CDR1 SNHLY and CDR2 FYNNEI come from the germline V gene. The V segment lost 6 bases and the J segment 2 bases; nucleotides outside the gene matches: 5. CDR3 sequence reads: CASSGGQVNTGELFF. In nucleotides, the CDR3 is TGTGCCAGCAGCGGGGGACAGGTCAACACCGGGGAGCTGTTTTTT.

The J gene is TRBJ2-1, the V gene TRBV5-4; 11 bases agree with TRBD2. The CDR3 sequence is 16 residues long. Germline V CDR1 and CDR2: SGHNT, YYREEE (reference sequence). J lost 0 bases, V lost 6 bases, and 5 bases had no gene match. The CDR3 reads CASTLGLAVSYNEQFF. CDR3 sequence (DNA): TGTGCCAGCACCCTGGGACTAGCGGTCTCCTACAATGAGCAGTTCTTC. The full variable domain, completed using reference TRBV5-4 and TRBJ2-1, is ETGVTQSPTHLIKTRGQQVTLRCSSQSGHNTVSWYQQALGQGPQFIFQYYREEENGRGNFPPRFSGLQFPNYSSELNVNALELDDSALYLCASTLGLAVSYNEQFFGPGTRLTVL.

The gene calls are TRBV19 and TRBJ1-2; 9 positions agree with TRBD1. After removal of 3 bases from V and 6 bases from J, the junction contained 5 bases not matched to a gene. Germline V lookup: CDR1 LNHDA, CDR2 SQIVND (reference sequence). The CDR3 is 14 amino acids. CDR3 amino acids: CASSIPGDRDGYTF. The CDR3 coding sequence is TGTGCCAGTAGTATTCCGGGGGACAGGGATGGCTACACCTTC.